This TCR delta chain was sequenced in a study of TRDV2 sequences in healthy donors (dated by TCRdb to between 2020 and 2021). Study-level background: Fewer than 25 single-cell-derived gamma9delta2 T cell clones spanning the full range of antitumor activity were TCR-sequenced and traced within the bulk repertoire.

Points the paper makes about the study in general: The TCRdelta clonotypes of several highly reactive clones appeared rare, as these clonotypes were not detected in the bulk sequencing data of the respective donors. Observed TCRdelta repertoires were highly focused, yet clonotype frequency did not correlate with antitumor functional potential of the respective clone.

Notes on this clone: What this receptor recognizes is not known. One base away there is no much larger clone; base qualities are not given.

The protocol used for the library was PCR. The reads were generated on an Illumina MiSeq. In the paper's pipeline: In reporting clonotype frequencies of the TRDV repertoire, clonotypes with just one read were left out. For TCRdb, the public reads were processed anew by CATT, and duplicate DNA sequences were folded into one row. The V and J calls shown here were made by TCRdb, not taken from the authors' results. The sample records fewer than 1,400 delta-chain clones, around 60% of which are singletons. 15% to 20% of the sample rests with the top ten. Bulk sequencing of complete TCR delta chain (Vdelta2) repertoires was used to follow how often functionally characterized gamma9delta2 T cell clones occurred. The Dutch blood bank supplied purchased peripheral blood from anonymous healthy donors. The gamma9delta2 T cells examined in the study came from the peripheral blood of healthy donors. The germline ends are 17 bases apart after V is trimmed by 2 bases and J by 4 bases. Per the germline V gene, GEAIGNYY is the CDR1 and EKD is the CDR2. The CDR3 contains 18 residues, cysteine and phenylalanine counted. Of all the DNA, just the CDR3 is kept, 54 bases in frame from base 1.

Sequencing used Vd2+ gamma-delta T cells from blood. The sample's cell subset or site label, in plain terms: TCR Vdelta2-expressing (gamma9delta2) T cells. This clonotype originated in a human donor in good health. The chain joins TRDV2 to TRDJ3, with an unclear D gene assignment. The sequenced DNA: TGTGCCTGTGACAAAATGGGACATATCGCGTGGGACACCCGACAGATGTTTTTC. This translates into CACDKMGHIAWDTRQMFF.